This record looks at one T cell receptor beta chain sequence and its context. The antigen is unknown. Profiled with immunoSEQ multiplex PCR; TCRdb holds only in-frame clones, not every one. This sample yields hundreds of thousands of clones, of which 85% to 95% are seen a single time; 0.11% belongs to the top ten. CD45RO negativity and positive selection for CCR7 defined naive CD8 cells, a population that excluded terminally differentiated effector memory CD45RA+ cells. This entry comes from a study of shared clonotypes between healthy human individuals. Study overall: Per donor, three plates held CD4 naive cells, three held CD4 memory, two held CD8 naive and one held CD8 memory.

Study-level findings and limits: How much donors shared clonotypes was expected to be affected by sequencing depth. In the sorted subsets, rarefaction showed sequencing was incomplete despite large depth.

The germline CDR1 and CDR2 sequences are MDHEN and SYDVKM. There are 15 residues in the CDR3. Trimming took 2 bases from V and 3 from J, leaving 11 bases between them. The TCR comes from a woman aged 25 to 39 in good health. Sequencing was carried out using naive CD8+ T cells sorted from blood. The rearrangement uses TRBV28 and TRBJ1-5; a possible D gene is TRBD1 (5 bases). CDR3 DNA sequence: TGTGCCAGCAGTTTAGGCGGGGACGCCAATCAGCCCCAGCATTTT. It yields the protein CASSLGGDANQPQHF.